These T cell receptor beta chains were read from a single sample in a study of beta chain features in type 1 diabetes. Libraries were prepared by immunoSEQ multiplex PCR; TCRdb keeps only in-frame clonotypes and omits some of them. The repertoire includes 160,000 or so clones, 8% to 8.5% of them detected once, and over 0.5% sits in the top ten. Sequencing used central memory CD4+ T cells from blood. The receptors were sampled from a woman aged 18 to 35 with type 1 diabetes. Both conserved end residues are part of each CDR3.

J	V	CDR3
TRBJ2-1	TRBV15	CATSRGTSGRVTLF
TRBJ2-5	TRBV27	CASSLSGTSAETQYF
TRBJ1-2	TRBV29-1	CSGGGLNGYTF
TRBJ1-1	TRBV4-2	CASSPGQGTEAFF
TRBJ2-5	TRBV6-6	CASSYGDRGETQYF
TRBJ2-5	TRBV7-9	CASSLASGVETQYF
TRBJ2-7	TRBV30	CAWRGTGSFYEQYF
TRBJ2-1	TRBV11-3	CASSPGTGLNEQFF
TRBJ1-1	TRBV7-8	CASSVGLYIRTEAFF
TRBJ2-5	TRBV7-6	CASRSLGETQYF
TRBJ1-4	TRBV19	CASRRGPTNEKLFF
TRBJ1-6	TRBV5-6	CASSSYRDSYNSPLHF
TRBJ2-3	TRBV5-1	CASSVQPDGAATQYF
TRBJ2-3	TRBV19	CASSGRATFYSTDTQYF
TRBJ2-1	TRBV18	CASSPTTVLDSYNEQFF
TRBJ1-5	TRBV5-6	CASSLTASNQPQHF
TRBJ1-3	TRBV7-2	CASSIPVGNTIYF
TRBJ2-3	TRBV7-9	CASSQILQATDTQYF
TRBJ2-3	TRBV7-8	CASSRGWGDRTDTQYF
TRBJ2-7	TRBV5-1	CASSSGQGSSYEQYF
TRBJ2-4	TRBV18	CASSRDMGAKNIQYF
TRBJ2-3	TRBV7-2	CASSRGASTDTQYF
TRBJ1-1	TRBV5-4	CASSLQGRNTEAFF
TRBJ2-1	TRBV11-3	CASSLFSSGSRSYNEQFF
TRBJ2-4	TRBV27	CASSPQGPKNIQYF
TRBJ1-2	TRBV25-1	CASSEADRVGGYTF
TRBJ2-1	TRBV19	CASSPSGTRGNEQFF
TRBJ2-1	TRBV11-3	CASSLAAGGSNEQFF
TRBJ1-2	TRBV7-9	CASSLSQGTNYGYTF